This TCR beta chain was captured by sequencing in a study of blood T cell repertoires in COVID-19. Using immunoSEQ multiplex PCR, the repertoire was profiled, and TCRdb retains in-frame clones only, with some absent. The profile shows under 250,000 clones, about nine tenths of them singletons. Germline CDR1 LNHDA, CDR2 SQIVND (reference sequence). This CDR3 has 15 amino acids. Trimming shortened V by 1 base and J by 1 base, and 11 bases separated the two germline ends. This clonotype originated in a man aged 40-50 years who had recovered from COVID-19. This chain connects TRBV19 to TRBJ2-7; no firm D call. Sequencing used PBMCs or T cells enriched from blood (not recorded which). The CDR3 sequence is CASSIGMVHSYEQYF. The CDR3 nucleotides are TGTGCCAGTAGTATAGGAATGGTACATTCCTACGAGCAGTACTTC. The full variable domain, with the rest looked up from reference TRBV19 and TRBJ2-7, is DGGITQSPKYLFRKEGQNVTLSCEQNLNHDAMYWYRQDPGQGLRLIYYSQIVNDFQKGDIAEGYSVSREKKESFPLTVTSAQKNPTAFYLCASSIGMVHSYEQYFGPGTRLTVT.